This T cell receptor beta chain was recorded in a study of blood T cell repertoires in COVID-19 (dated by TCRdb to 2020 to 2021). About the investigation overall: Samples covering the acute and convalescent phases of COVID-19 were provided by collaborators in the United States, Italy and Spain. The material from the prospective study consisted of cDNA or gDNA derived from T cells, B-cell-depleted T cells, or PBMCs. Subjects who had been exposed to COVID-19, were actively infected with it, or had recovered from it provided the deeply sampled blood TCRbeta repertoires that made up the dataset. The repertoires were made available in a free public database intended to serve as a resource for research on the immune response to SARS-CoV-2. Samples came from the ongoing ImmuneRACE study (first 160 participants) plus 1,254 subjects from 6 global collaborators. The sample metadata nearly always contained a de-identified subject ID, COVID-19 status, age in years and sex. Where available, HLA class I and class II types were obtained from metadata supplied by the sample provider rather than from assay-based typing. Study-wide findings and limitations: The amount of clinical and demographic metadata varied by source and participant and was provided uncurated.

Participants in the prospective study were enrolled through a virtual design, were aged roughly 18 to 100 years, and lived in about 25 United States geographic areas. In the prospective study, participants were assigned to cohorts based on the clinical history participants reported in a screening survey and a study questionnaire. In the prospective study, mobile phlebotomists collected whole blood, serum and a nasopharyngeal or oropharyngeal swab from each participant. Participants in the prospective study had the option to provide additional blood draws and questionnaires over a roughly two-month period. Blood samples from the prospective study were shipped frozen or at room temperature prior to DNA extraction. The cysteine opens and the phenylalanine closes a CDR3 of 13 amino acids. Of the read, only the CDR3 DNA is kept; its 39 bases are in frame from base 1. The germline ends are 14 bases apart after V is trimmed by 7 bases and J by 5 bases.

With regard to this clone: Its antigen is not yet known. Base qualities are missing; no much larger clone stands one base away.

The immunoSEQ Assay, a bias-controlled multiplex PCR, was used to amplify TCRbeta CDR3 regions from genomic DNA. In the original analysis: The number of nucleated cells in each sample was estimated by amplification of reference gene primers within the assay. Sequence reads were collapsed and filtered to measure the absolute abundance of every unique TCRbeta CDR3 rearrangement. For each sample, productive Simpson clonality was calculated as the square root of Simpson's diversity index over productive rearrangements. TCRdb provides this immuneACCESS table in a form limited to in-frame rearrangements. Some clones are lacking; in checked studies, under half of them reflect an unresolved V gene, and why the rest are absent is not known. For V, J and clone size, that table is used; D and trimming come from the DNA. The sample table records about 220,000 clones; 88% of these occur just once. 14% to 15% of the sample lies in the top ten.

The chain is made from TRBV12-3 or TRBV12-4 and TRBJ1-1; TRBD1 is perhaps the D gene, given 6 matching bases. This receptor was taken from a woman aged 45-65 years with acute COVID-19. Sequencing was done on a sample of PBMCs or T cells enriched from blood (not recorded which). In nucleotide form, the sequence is TGTGCCAGCAAGCAGGGGCTAAAAACTGAAGCTTTCTTT. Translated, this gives CASKQGLKTEAFF.